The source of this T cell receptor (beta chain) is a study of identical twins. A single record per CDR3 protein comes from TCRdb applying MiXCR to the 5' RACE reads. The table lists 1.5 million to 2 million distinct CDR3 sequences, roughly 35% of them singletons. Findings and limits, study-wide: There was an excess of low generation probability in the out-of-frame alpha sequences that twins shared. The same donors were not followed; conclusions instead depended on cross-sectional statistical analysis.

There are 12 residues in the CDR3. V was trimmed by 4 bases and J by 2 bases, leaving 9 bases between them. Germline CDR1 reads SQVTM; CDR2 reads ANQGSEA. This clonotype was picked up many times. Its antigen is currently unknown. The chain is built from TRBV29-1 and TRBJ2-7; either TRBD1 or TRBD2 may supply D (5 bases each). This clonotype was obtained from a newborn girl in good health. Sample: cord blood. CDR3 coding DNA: TGCAGCGTTGGGGGGTCCCCCTACGAGCAGTACTTC. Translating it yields CSVGGSPYEQYF.